The 24 T cell receptor beta chains below all came from one sample that was sequenced in a study of neurological immune-mediated disorders. TCRdb analysed the 5' RACE reads with MiXCR anew, one entry per CDR3 protein. This repertoire shows roughly 100,000 distinct CDR3 sequences, around 3.3% found once; its top ten account for 5.5% to 6.5%. The source material was PBMCs. The receptors shown here come from a woman in her late teens or twenties with multiple sclerosis.

The table lists this clonotype with many counts. This sequence joins TRBV5-1 and TRBJ2-7; 7 bases match TRBD1. CDR1 is SGHRS, CDR2 YFSETQ, per germline. This CDR3 spans 14 amino acids. The ends lost 4 bases at V and 0 bases at J; junction bases unmatched: 4. CDR3: CASSTGQDSYEQYF. DNA for the CDR3: TGCGCCAGCAGCACCGGACAGGACTCCTACGAGCAGTACTTC.

This clonotype turned up a few times. This may arise from a read error, as a much more abundant clone is one base away. This chain uses TRBV15 with TRBJ1-1, with 10 bases lining up with TRBD1. The CDR3 spans 14 residues. The V and J ends lost 7 bases and 4 bases, in that order; junction bases with no gene match: 6. Germline V lookup: CDR1 LNHNV, CDR2 YYDKDF (reference sequence). CDR3 region: CATNATGGFTEAFF. In DNA form, the CDR3 reads TGTGCCACCAACGCGACAGGGGGCTTCACTGAAGCTTTCTTT.

This clonotype was recorded at least ten times. The chain recombines TRBV6-1 with TRBJ2-5; 8 bases map to TRBD1. Germline loops: CDR1 MNHNS, CDR2 SASEGT. The CDR3 totals 16 residues. V lost 0 bases, J lost 2 bases, and 5 bases stayed unmatched. The DNA for the CDR3 is TGTGCCAGCAGTGAAGCGACGGGGACAGGTCAAGAGACCCAGTACTTC. Translating gives CASSEATGTGQETQYF.

This clonotype was recorded at least ten times. The chain employs TRBV7-2 and TRBJ2-1; TRBD2 matches at 8 bases. CDR3 length: 19 residues. The junction had 14 bases not matched to a gene; V was cut back by 4 bases and J by 0 bases. CDR1 and CDR2 from the germline V gene are SGHTA and FQGNSA. The CDR3 spells CASSSGRSGGPSSYNEQFF. In nucleotides, the CDR3 is TGTGCCAGCAGCTCTGGCCGGTCGGGAGGGCCCAGCTCCTACAATGAGCAGTTCTTC.

In its sample, this clonotype was seen many times. V and J are TRBV3-1 and TRBJ1-1; no definite D call. The CDR3 runs to 13 residues. Germline CDR1 reads LGHDT; CDR2 reads YNNKEL (reference sequence). Trimming took off 1 base at V and 1 base at J, with 4 bases between the two ends. The CDR3 DNA follows: TGTGCCAGCAGCCAAGCTGGGAACACTGAAGCTTTCTTT. Translation: CASSQAGNTEAFF.

This clonotype was observed at least ten times. The chain recombines TRBV12-3 or TRBV12-4 with TRBJ2-3; 14 bases fit TRBD2. J lost 3 bases, V lost 6 bases, and 5 bases had no gene match. The CDR3 is 16 residues long. The CDR3 sequence is CASRGGTSGRTDTQYF. The DNA for the CDR3 is TGTGCCAGCAGAGGCGGGACTAGCGGGAGAACAGATACGCAGTATTTT.

There are many counts of this clonotype. The chain links TRBV25-1 to TRBJ2-7; tentative D call: TRBD1 (5 bases). CDR3 length: 12 amino acids. The V end was cut by 5 bases, the J end by 7 bases, with 12 bases between. The germline gives CDR1 MGHDK, CDR2 SYGVNS. In nucleotides, the CDR3 is TGTGCCAGCAGTAAACAAGGACAAGAGCAGTACTTC. Encoded protein: CASSKQGQEQYF.

This clonotype was found many times. This chain uses TRBV6-5 with TRBJ1-2; no definite D call. The CDR3 covers 13 residues. The germline V and J ends were trimmed by 5 bases and 2 bases, with 9 bases remaining between them. Germline lookup yields CDR1 MNHEY and CDR2 SVGAGI. The CDR3 region has the DNA TGTGCCAGCAGTCTTACCCTGAACTATGGCTACACCTTC. Translating gives CASSLTLNYGYTF.

There are many counts of this clonotype. This chain uses TRBV6-6 with TRBJ2-7; perhaps D is TRBD1 or TRBD2 (5 bases each). The CDR3 contains 15 residues. CDR1 MNHNY and CDR2 SVGAGI come from the germline V gene (reference sequence). V lost 2 bases and J lost 3, with 14 bases in between. In DNA, the CDR3 is TGTGCCAGCAGTTACGACGGGACCTCTCTCTACGAGCAGTACTTC. This translates into CASSYDGTSLYEQYF.

This clonotype was seen many times. The chain uses TRBV12-3 or TRBV12-4 and TRBJ2-7; 8 nucleotides line up with TRBD1. After removal of 7 bases from V and 5 bases from J, the junction contained 13 bases not matched to a gene. CDR3 size: 15 residues. CDR3 coding DNA: TGTGCCAGCACCGTCTTGACAGGGGAGTTCGACGAGCAGTACTTC. Protein sequence: CASTVLTGEFDEQYF.

This clonotype was found many times. V usage is TRBV29-1 and J usage is TRBJ1-2, with D possibly TRBD1 on 6 matching bases. CDR3 size: 12 residues. Between the trimmed V and J ends, which lost 7 bases and 4 bases, there was a span of 13 bases. Looked up from germline, CDR1 is SQVTM and CDR2 is ANQGSEA. CDR3 bases: TGCAGCGCCTGGGCAGGGGTCTATGGCTACACCTTC. Its protein product is CSAWAGVYGYTF. Complete variable domain (other parts from reference TRBV29-1 and TRBJ1-2): SAVISQKPSRDICQRGTSLTIQCQVDSQVTMMFWYRQQPGQSLTLIATANQGSEATYESGFVIDKFPISRPNLTFSTLTVSNMSPEDSSIYLCSAWAGVYGYTFGSGTRLTVV.

This clonotype appeared many times. This chain connects TRBV3-1 to TRBJ1-5; possibly TRBD1 for D (5 bases). From germline, CDR1 is LGHDT and CDR2 YNNKEL (reference sequence). V was pared by 3 bases and J by 7 bases, with 16 bases between. This CDR3 has 15 residues. CDR3 DNA: TGTGCCAGCAGCCAGGGGCCCGGGGCGAACCAGCCCCAGCATTTT. Translation gives CASSQGPGANQPQHF.

The table lists this clonotype with many counts. CDR3 in amino acids: CASSPGASGNIYEQYF. As DNA, the CDR3 is TGCGCCAGCAGCCCCGGGGCTAGCGGGAATATCTACGAGCAGTACTTC. The J gene is TRBJ2-7, the V gene TRBV5-1, with 9 bases lining up with TRBD2. CDR1 is SGHRS, CDR2 YFSETQ, per germline. V was pared by 4 bases and J by 3 bases, with 11 bases of the junction left unmatched. The CDR3 extends over 16 amino acids. Full variable domain (outside the CDR3, taken from reference TRBV5-1 and TRBJ2-7): KAGVTQTPRYLIKTRGQQVTLSCSPISGHRSVSWYQQTPGQGLQFLFEYFSETQRNKGNFPGRFSGRQFSNSRSEMNVSTLELGDSALYLCASSPGASGNIYEQYFGPGTRLTVT.

This clonotype was counted many times. CDR3 region: CASSQDRAISVPNTGELFF. CDR3 coding DNA: TGTGCCAGCAGCCAAGATCGGGCGATCAGCGTTCCGAACACCGGGGAGCTGTTTTTT. The V and J genes are TRBV4-2 and TRBJ2-2; D unclear. The CDR3 has 19 amino acids. Trimming took off 0 bases at V and 0 bases at J, with 17 bases between the two ends. Germline assignment: CDR1 LGHNA and CDR2 YNFKEQ.

The table lists this clonotype with many counts. V gene TRBV7-8 combines with J gene TRBJ2-7, with 7 bases fitting TRBD1. This CDR3 is built from 13 residues. Germline CDR1 and CDR2: SGHVS and FQNEAQ. The junction had 4 bases not matched to a gene; V was cut back by 5 bases and J by 3 bases. Here the CDR3 reads CASSEGTDYEQYF. CDR3 bases: TGTGCCAGCAGCGAGGGGACAGACTACGAGCAGTACTTC.

This clonotype was counted many times. V gene TRBV6-6 combines with J gene TRBJ2-2; D is perhaps TRBD2 (5 bases). The V gene's germline CDR1 is MNHNY and CDR2 SVGAGI (reference sequence). CDR3 length: 12 amino acids. Trimming stripped 7 bases from V and 7 bases from J, with 10 bases between. The CDR3 region is CASTQRFGELFF. CDR3 coding DNA: TGTGCCAGCACCCAGCGGTTCGGGGAGCTGTTTTTT.

This clonotype showed up just a few times. This clone may be a read error of a much larger clone one base away. This rearrangement joins TRBV10-2 to TRBJ1-1; D is unclear. The CDR3 is 12 amino acids. Germline CDR1 reads WSHSY; CDR2 reads SAAADI. The CDR3 DNA reads as TGCGACAGCAGTGACGGTAGGACTGAAGCTTTCTTT. Its translation: CDSSDGRTEAFF.

This clonotype has ten or more counts. The gene calls are TRBV19 and TRBJ2-3; 8 bases are a match to TRBD1. Germline lookup yields CDR1 LNHDA and CDR2 SQIVND (reference sequence). The CDR3 has 15 residues. Germline trimming cut 4 bases from V and 3 bases from J; bases unmatched to any gene: 6. The CDR3 loop is CASSRTGKRTDTQYF. The CDR3 bases are TGTGCCAGTAGTAGGACAGGGAAGAGGACAGATACGCAGTATTTT.

J is TRBJ1-5 and V is TRBV2; TRBD1 matches 7 bases. The CDR3 runs 14 residues. Losses at the gene ends were 3 bases for V and 4 bases for J; bases not matched to a gene: 3. The germline V gene encodes CDR1 SNHLY and CDR2 FYNNEI. The CDR3 region has the DNA TGTGCCAGCAGTGAGGACAGGTTGAATCAGCCCCAGCATTTT. Amino acids: CASSEDRLNQPQHF.

Comment on this clonotype: A much larger clone differs by one base, so this may be a read error. The chain recombines TRBV7-2 with TRBJ2-2, with no clear D. Germline CDR1 and CDR2: SGHTA and FQGNSA. The CDR3 is 16 residues long. CDR3 residues: CASSLIPSENNGELFF. The DNA of the CDR3 is TGTGCCAGCAGCTTAATTCCTAGTGAGAACAACGGGGAGCTGTTTTTT.

This clonotype came up many times. The rearrangement joins TRBV12-3 or TRBV12-4 to TRBJ2-3; TRBD2 might be the D (6 bases). This CDR3 has 14 amino acids. V lost 7 bases and J lost 0, with 11 bases in between. CDR3 protein: CASTLGTSTDTQYF. CDR3 sequence (DNA): TGTGCCAGCACCTTAGGGACTAGCACAGATACGCAGTATTTT.

V is TRBV5-1 and J is TRBJ2-3; D is uncertain. V lost 6 bases and J 5 bases, leaving 19 bases between the germline ends. Germline V gives CDR1 SGHRS, CDR2 YFSETQ. There are 15 residues in the CDR3. DNA for the CDR3: TGCGCCAGCAACATGGACCAGCTCCTTGGAGATACGCAGTATTTT. This sequence encodes CASNMDQLLGDTQYF.

The rearrangement links TRBV29-1 to TRBJ2-5; 7 nucleotides agree with TRBD2. This CDR3 region has 14 residues. V shed 7 bases and J 5 bases; nucleotides not matched to a gene: 13. Germline V gives CDR1 SQVTM, CDR2 ANQGSEA. As DNA, the CDR3 is TGCAGCGCCGGCCTTGGGGGGGTGGAGGAGACCCAGTACTTC. As protein: CSAGLGGVEETQYF.

This clonotype was observed a few times. This clone may be a read error of a much larger clone one base away. This chain uses TRBV2 with TRBJ2-1, with unresolved D. From germline, CDR1 is SNHLY and CDR2 FYNNEI. This CDR3 region has 14 residues. The V end lost 4 bases, the J end lost 7 bases, and 14 bases lay between the germline ends. The CDR3 DNA reads TGTGCCAGCAGTGGACCTGCGGAGTGTAATGAGCAGTTCTTC. Amino acids: CASSGPAECNEQFF. Using reference TRBV2 and TRBJ2-1 for the parts outside the CDR3, the full variable domain is EPEVTQTPSHQVTQMGQEVILRCVPISNHLYFYWYRQILGQKVEFLVSFYNNEISEKSEIFDDQFSVERPDGSNFTLKIRSTKLEDSAMYFCASSGPAECNEQFFGPGTRLTVL.